A selection of T cell receptor beta chains follows, all from one sample in a study of blood T cell repertoires in COVID-19. The protocol was immunoSEQ multiplex PCR, while the TCRdb copy is restricted to in-frame clones and leaves out a portion. The data contain about 98,000 clones, about 80% of them singletons. The sequenced material came from peripheral blood. These receptor sequences come from a man between 70 and 80 years old with acute or convalescent COVID-19. The CDR3 runs from the conserved cysteine through the conserved F or W. D genes are given only for firm matches. A clone size is listed for some rows: how often the clone was seen (once, few, many), or a class if it is expanded.

size: few
D: NA
J: TRBJ2-7
V: TRBV18
CDR3: CASSPPQGEQYF
DNA: TGTGCCAGCTCACCACCCCAGGGCGAGCAGTACTTC

size: few
D: NA
J: TRBJ2-2
V: TRBV7-9
CDR3: CASAKGGLNTGELFF
DNA: TGTGCCAGCGCCAAAGGGGGACTCAACACCGGGGAGCTGTTTTTT

size: NA
D: NA
J: TRBJ1-1
V: TRBV19
CDR3: CASSLWTLNTEAFF
DNA: TGTGCCAGTAGTCTATGGACACTCAACACTGAAGCTTTCTTT

size: NA
D: TRBD1
J: TRBJ1-1
V: TRBV6-5
CDR3: CASTAQGGNEAFF
DNA: TGTGCCAGCACCGCACAGGGGGGGAATGAAGCTTTCTTT

size: NA
D: NA
J: TRBJ1-6
V: TRBV11-3
CDR3: CASSRTLTAPLHF
DNA: TGTGCCAGCAGCCGGACACTTACGGCACCCCTCCACTTT

size: NA
D: NA
J: TRBJ1-3
V: TRBV3-1/TRBV3-2
CDR3: CASSLNLDSGNTIYF
DNA: TGTGCCAGCAGCCTTAACCTAGACTCTGGAAACACCATATATTTT

size: once
D: TRBD1
J: TRBJ2-1
V: TRBV7-2
CDR3: CASSPGISGGEQFF
DNA: TGTGCCAGCAGCCCAGGGATCTCAGGGGGTGAGCAGTTCTTC

size: many
D: TRBD2
J: TRBJ2-1
V: TRBV12-5
CDR3: CASSDPTGTSDEQFF
DNA: TGTGCTAGTTCAGACCCCACCGGGACTAGCGATGAGCAGTTCTTC

size: NA
D: TRBD2
J: TRBJ2-3
V: TRBV4-1
CDR3: CASSPRSELAGERGTDTQYF
DNA: TGCGCCAGCAGCCCCCGGTCGGAGCTAGCGGGAGAGAGGGGCACAGATACGCAGTATTTT

size: NA
D: NA
J: TRBJ2-1
V: TRBV4-2
CDR3: CASSASGTGLKGSYNEQFF
DNA: TGTGCCAGCAGCGCATCCGGGACTGGGCTTAAAGGGTCCTACAATGAGCAGTTCTTC

size: few
D: NA
J: TRBJ2-7
V: TRBV11-2
CDR3: CASSLVQGGGYEQYF
DNA: TGTGCCAGCAGCTTAGTGCAGGGTGGCGGCTACGAGCAGTACTTC

size: few
D: NA
J: TRBJ1-4
V: TRBV7-8
CDR3: CASSRRRATNEKLFF
DNA: TGTGCCAGCAGCCGGCGCAGGGCAACTAATGAAAAACTGTTTTTT

size: many
D: TRBD1
J: TRBJ1-1
V: TRBV28
CDR3: CASSSPTGGATEAFF
DNA: TGTGCCAGCAGTTCACCGACAGGGGGCGCCACTGAAGCTTTCTTT

size: NA
D: NA
J: TRBJ1-6
V: TRBV5-1
CDR3: CASSLLPGGASNSPLHF
DNA: TGCGCCAGCAGCTTGCTCCCCGGGGGGGCGTCGAATTCACCCCTCCACTTT

size: NA
D: TRBD1
J: TRBJ1-6
V: TRBV7-2
CDR3: CASSDGQGVFSPLHF
DNA: TGTGCCAGCAGCGATGGACAGGGAGTCTTTTCACCCCTCCACTTT

size: NA
D: NA
J: TRBJ2-1
V: TRBV3-1/TRBV3-2
CDR3: CASSQDGLAEQFF
DNA: TGTGCCAGCAGCCAAGACGGGCTAGCGGAGCAGTTCTTC

size: NA
D: NA
J: TRBJ2-1
V: TRBV5-5
CDR3: CASSFWSINNEQFF
DNA: TGTGCCAGCAGCTTCTGGAGCATTAACAATGAGCAGTTCTTC

size: NA
D: TRBD2
J: TRBJ2-3
V: TRBV5-1
CDR3: CASSLRGNAGAGDTQYF
DNA: TGCGCCAGCAGCTTGCGGGGTAACGCGGGAGCGGGAGATACGCAGTATTTT

size: NA
D: NA
J: TRBJ2-7
V: TRBV28
CDR3: CASRTGRLYEQYF
DNA: TGTGCCAGCAGGACAGGCCGCCTCTACGAGCAGTACTTC

size: NA
D: TRBD1
J: TRBJ2-7
V: TRBV27
CDR3: CASSLFPGQGWGYYEQYF
DNA: TGTGCCAGCAGTCTATTCCCGGGACAGGGATGGGGGTACTACGAGCAGTACTTC

size: NA
D: TRBD1
J: TRBJ2-1
V: TRBV9
CDR3: CASSVGVGGAYNEQFF
DNA: TGTGCCAGCAGCGTAGGGGTAGGGGGCGCCTACAATGAGCAGTTCTTC

size: once
D: TRBD1
J: TRBJ2-7
V: TRBV11-3
CDR3: CASSLYRGYEQYF
DNA: TGTGCCAGCAGCTTATACAGGGGCTACGAGCAGTACTTC

size: NA
D: NA
J: TRBJ1-2
V: TRBV28
CDR3: CASLQGVGNYGYTF
DNA: TGTGCCAGCCTCCAGGGCGTGGGTAACTATGGCTACACCTTC

size: NA
D: TRBD1
J: TRBJ2-1
V: TRBV7-2
CDR3: CASSLRQGRCNEQFF
DNA: TGTGCCAGCAGTTTACGACAGGGGAGGTGCAATGAGCAGTTCTTC

size: once
D: TRBD2
J: TRBJ2-2
V: TRBV7-6
CDR3: CASSFRGRLAGELFF
DNA: TGTGCCAGCAGCTTCCGCGGGAGGTTAGCCGGGGAGCTGTTTTTT

size: NA
D: NA
J: TRBJ2-4
V: TRBV19
CDR3: CASSDGVTKNIQYF
DNA: TGTGCCAGTAGTGACGGGGTCACCAAAAACATTCAGTACTTC

size: NA
D: TRBD2
J: TRBJ2-2
V: TRBV6-2/TRBV6-3
CDR3: CASSSFQAGGDTGELFF
DNA: TGTGCCAGCAGTTCCTTTCAGGCGGGAGGTGACACCGGGGAGCTGTTTTTT

size: NA
D: NA
J: TRBJ1-6
V: TRBV18
CDR3: CASSPSRGSPLHF
DNA: TGTGCCAGCTCACCAAGCAGGGGTTCACCCCTCCACTTT

size: NA
D: TRBD1
J: TRBJ2-7
V: TRBV2
CDR3: CASSPDRVSDYEQYF
DNA: TGTGCCAGCAGCCCTGACAGGGTTTCGGACTACGAGCAGTACTTC